A selection of T cell receptor beta chains follows, all from one sample in a study of T cell responses to AZD1222 COVID-19 vaccine. TCRdb's table, derived via immunoSEQ multiplex PCR, lists solely in-frame clones and lacks some. The sample holds 150,000 to 200,000 clones; just over 90% are singletons and the top ten take 3.5% to 4%. The sequencing here drew on peripheral blood, taken 28 days after the second dose of the MenACWY control vaccine. All receptors derive from an adult who received the MenACWY meningococcal vaccine as a control. The conserved cysteine and the conserved F or W are not part of the CDR3 here. Some rows mark clone size as missing; the rest say once, few, many or name a class of expanded clone.

clone size,V gene,CDR3 protein
NA,TRBV7-2,ASSQRPNTGELF
few,TRBV25-1,ASSGETDTGELF
NA,TRBV5-1,ASSDPGTVNTEAF
few,TRBV19,ASSIYTPSSYNEQF
NA,TRBV5-1,ASSRDPTNTGELF
NA,TRBV9,ASSVDPDRNTEAF
NA,TRBV7-9,ASSPGGSSGNTIY
NA,TRBV6-1,ASRRGTGGSETQY
NA,TRBV27,ASSLMQGADSPLH
NA,TRBV6-5,ASRPGQSNYGYT
NA,TRBV4-2,ASSRSGSGEQF
few,TRBV19,ASSIGPPGNNQPQH
NA,TRBV6-1,ASSGNAGGSPDTQY
NA,TRBV5-1,ASSPTGLAGVGVNNEQF
NA,TRBV6-2/TRBV6-3,ASSYSRHYGYT
once,TRBV27,ASSLVSIREKLF
NA,TRBV9,ASSRDEAF
NA,TRBV7-2,ASSVQPPGLNTGELF
NA,TRBV19,ASSIIPTPRETQY
NA,TRBV7-2,ASSSDRAGVGNTIY
NA,TRBV25-1,ASSDLGEQY
NA,TRBV5-1,ASSPGAGSSYEQY
NA,TRBV13,ASSLGGRTYGYT
NA,TRBV7-9,ASSFPQGAYTEAF
NA,TRBV30,AWSVLANEKLF
NA,TRBV5-5,ASSPRTGGSNQPQH
NA,TRBV19,ASKGRDTQY
NA,TRBV27,ASSLSGSWGSTDTQY
NA,TRBV19,ASSPLRSDTEAF
NA,TRBV27,ASSSRQGTSYEQY
NA,TRBV3-1/TRBV3-2,ASSQESPKLAGSPDEQF
NA,TRBV5-4,ASGFGGLDEKLF
NA,TRBV28,ASSSGRGSRKLF
NA,TRBV7-2,ASSPGSVNYGYT
NA,TRBV18,ASSLWGHNEQF
NA,TRBV10-3,AISSDGPLSKGYT
NA,TRBV10-3,AISEKETGMAGELF
few,TRBV30,AWSRTATSGNTIY
NA,TRBV11-3,ASGGSVRLAGVHYTYEQY
once,TRBV30,AWSPELGEQF
NA,TRBV5-8,ASSLRGGVEQY
NA,TRBV12-3/TRBV12-4,ASSPERNYGYT
NA,TRBV19,ASSILPRVALDEQY
NA,TRBV27,ASRPPGLPYEQY
once,TRBV5-1,ASSLDSGNTEAF